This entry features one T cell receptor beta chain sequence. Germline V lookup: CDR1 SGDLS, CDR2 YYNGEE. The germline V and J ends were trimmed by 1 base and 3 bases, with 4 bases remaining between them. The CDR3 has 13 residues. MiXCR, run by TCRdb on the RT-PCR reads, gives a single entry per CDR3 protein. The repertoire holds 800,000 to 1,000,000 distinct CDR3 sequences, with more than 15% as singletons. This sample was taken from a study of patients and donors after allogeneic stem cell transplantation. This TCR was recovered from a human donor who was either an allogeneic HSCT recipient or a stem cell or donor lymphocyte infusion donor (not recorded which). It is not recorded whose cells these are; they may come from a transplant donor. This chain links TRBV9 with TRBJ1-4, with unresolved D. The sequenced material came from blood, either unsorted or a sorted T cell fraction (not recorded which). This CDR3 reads CASSVSANEKLFF. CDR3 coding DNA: TGTGCCAGCAGCGTATCGGCTAATGAAAAACTGTTTTTT. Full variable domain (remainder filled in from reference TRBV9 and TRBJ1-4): DSGVTQTPKHLITATGQRVTLRCSPRSGDLSVYWYQQSLDQGLQFLIQYYNGEERAKGNILERFSAQQFPDLHSELNLSSLELGDSALYFCASSVSANEKLFFGSGTQLSVL.